This T cell receptor (beta chain) was identified in a study of CD8+ T cells in alopecia areata. RNA extraction was followed by reverse transcription into cDNA, which acted as the sequencing template. The method was immunoSEQ multiplex PCR; TCRdb's version includes in-frame clones alone and lacks a portion of them. The repertoire holds around 250,000 clones, with 65% to 70% as singletons. The study, taken as a whole, reports: It was lesional scalp, especially alopecia totalis/universalis, that showed higher clonality than normal scalp.

On this clone: As yet, its antigen is unknown.

Trimming stripped 1 base from V and 7 bases from J, with 14 bases between. CDR1 is LNHNV, CDR2 YYDKDF, per germline (reference sequence). CDR3 length: 16 residues. This chain links TRBV15 with TRBJ1-6; D is perhaps TRBD1 (5 bases). The specimen comprised CD4+ T cells sorted from blood, sampled at week 0. The sequence derives from a human donor with alopecia areata. The CDR3 spells CATSRAVGALNSPLHF. DNA of the CDR3: TGTGCCACCAGCAGAGCCGTAGGGGCCCTCAATTCACCCCTCCACTTT. The whole variable domain, remainder taken from reference TRBV15 and TRBJ1-6, is DAMVIQNPRYQVTQFGKPVTLSCSQTLNHNVMYWYQQKSSQAPKLLFHYYDKDFNNEADTPDNFQSRRPNTSFCFLDIRSPGLGDTAMYLCATSRAVGALNSPLHFGNGTRLTVT.